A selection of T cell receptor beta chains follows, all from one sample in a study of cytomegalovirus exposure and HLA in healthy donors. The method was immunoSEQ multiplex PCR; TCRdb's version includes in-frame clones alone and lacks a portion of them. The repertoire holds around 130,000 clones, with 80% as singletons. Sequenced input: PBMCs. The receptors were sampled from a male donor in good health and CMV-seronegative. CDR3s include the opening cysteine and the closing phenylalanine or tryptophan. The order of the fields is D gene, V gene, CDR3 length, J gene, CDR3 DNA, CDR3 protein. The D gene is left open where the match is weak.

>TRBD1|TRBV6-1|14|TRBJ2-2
TGTGCCAGCAGTGGACAGGGGGGGACCGGGGAGCTGTTTTTT
CASSGQGGTGELFF
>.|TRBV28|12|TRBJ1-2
TGTGCCAGCAGTTCACAGAACTATGGCTACACCTTC
CASSSQNYGYTF
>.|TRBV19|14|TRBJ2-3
TGTGCCAGTAAAATGGACTTTTCCACAGATACGCAGTATTTT
CASKMDFSTDTQYF
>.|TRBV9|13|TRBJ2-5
TGTGCCAGCAGCCGAGGAGGTCAAGAGACCCAGTACTTC
CASSRGGQETQYF
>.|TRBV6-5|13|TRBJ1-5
TGTGCCAGCAGTTACGGCCCTTCTTTGGCCCAGCATTTT
CASSYGPSLAQHF
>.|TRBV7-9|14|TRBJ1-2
TGTGCCAGCAGCTTAGAGACAGGAACCTATGGCTACACCTTC
CASSLETGTYGYTF
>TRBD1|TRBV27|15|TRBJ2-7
TGTGCCAGCAGTTTATCCGTACAGGGGCCCTACGAGCAGTACTTC
CASSLSVQGPYEQYF
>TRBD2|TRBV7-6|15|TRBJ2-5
TGTGCCAGCAGCACCGACTGGGGCGGGGGAAAGACCCAGTACTTC
CASSTDWGGGKTQYF
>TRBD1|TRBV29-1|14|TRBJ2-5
TGCAGCGTTAACGCCGGGACAGCCGCGGAGACCCAGTACTTC
CSVNAGTAAETQYF
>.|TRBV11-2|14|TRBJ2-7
TGTGCCAGCAGCTTAGAATTAGCGTCCTACGAGCAGTACTTC
CASSLELASYEQYF
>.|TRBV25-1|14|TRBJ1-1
TGTGCCAGCAGTGAATGGGAGAGAAACACTGAAGCTTTCTTT
CASSEWERNTEAFF
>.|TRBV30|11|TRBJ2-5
TGTGCCTGGACAGTTCAAGAGACCCAGTACTTC
CAWTVQETQYF
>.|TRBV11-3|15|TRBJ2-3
TGTGCCAGCTCCGCGGGGCCCATAAACACAGATACGCAGTATTTT
CASSAGPINTDTQYF
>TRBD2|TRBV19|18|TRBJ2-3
TGTGCCAGTAGTCCTCTCGTTAGCGGGAGGGCAATGACAGATACGCAGTATTTT
CASSPLVSGRAMTDTQYF
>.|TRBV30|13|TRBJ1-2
TGTGCCTGGAGCCCGACAACTAACTATGGCTACACCTTC
CAWSPTTNYGYTF
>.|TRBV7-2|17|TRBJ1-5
TGTGCCAGCAGCTTAGGGTTGGGCCAAACGGTCAATCAGCCCCAGCATTTT
CASSLGLGQTVNQPQHF
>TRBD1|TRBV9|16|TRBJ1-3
TGTGCCAGCAGCGTAGAATTAAGGGGGCAGGCAAACACCATATATTTT
CASSVELRGQANTIYF
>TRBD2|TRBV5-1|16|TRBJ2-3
TGCGCCAGCAGCCAGTTAGCGGGGGGGAACACAGATACGCAGTATTTT
CASSQLAGGNTDTQYF
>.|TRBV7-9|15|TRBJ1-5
TGTGCCAGCAGCCGCAGTGAGGGATGGGATCAGCCCCAGCATTTT
CASSRSEGWDQPQHF
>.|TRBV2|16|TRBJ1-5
TGTGCCAGCGGGTTGGCAGGGGATTATAGCAATCAGCCCCAGCATTTT
CASGLAGDYSNQPQHF
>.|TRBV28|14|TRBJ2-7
TGTGCCAGCAGTTTATATTCCGGCTCCTACGAGCAGTACTTC
CASSLYSGSYEQYF
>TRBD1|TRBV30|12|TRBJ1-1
TGTGCCTGGAGTGTAATGCAGGGGGGAGCTTTCTTT
CAWSVMQGGAFF
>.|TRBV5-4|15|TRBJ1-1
TGTGCCAGCAGCTTGGGGGGGGGCAAGCACACTGAAGCTTTCTTT
CASSLGGGKHTEAFF